Presented here are 31 T cell receptor beta chains from one specimen sequenced in a study of T cells in Graves' hyperthyroidism and ophthalmopathy. There were TCR beta CDR3 regions amplified from RNA transcripts. Carried out on the TCR CDR3, a first-round RT-PCR used the HTBI primer set. TCRdb re-analysed the multiplex PCR reads in MiXCR, keeping a single row per CDR3 protein. The table shows over 200,000 distinct CDR3 sequences, with around 16% occurring only once. Sequenced: blood. These receptors all come from a man aged 35 to 55 with Graves' hyperthyroidism.

This chain connects TRBV19 to TRBJ2-2; no clear D. The CDR3 covers 13 residues. Trimming pared 5 bases from V and 6 bases from J, leaving 10 bases between. Germline assignment: CDR1 LNHDA and CDR2 SQIVND (reference sequence). The CDR3 DNA reads as TGTGCCAGTAGTCCTCACCCGGCCGGGGAGCTGTTTTTT. Translated, it gives CASSPHPAGELFF.

This clonotype was recorded many times. This chain joins TRBV30 and TRBJ2-7; D gene uncertain. Germline loops: CDR1 GTSNPN, CDR2 SVGIG (reference sequence). The CDR3 extends over 14 amino acids. Trimming took 5 bases from V and 5 from J, leaving 19 bases between them. The CDR3 sequence: CAWGSGVGSNEQYF. Here the CDR3 DNA reads TGTGCCTGGGGTTCTGGGGTTGGGTCTAACGAGCAGTACTTC.

On this clonotype: A read error is possible here, since a much larger clone lies one base away. The V gene is TRBV2, the J gene TRBJ1-4; a possible D gene is TRBD1 (5 bases). V gave up 4 bases and J gave up 7 bases, with 13 bases separating them. CDR1 is SNHLY, CDR2 FYNNEI, per germline. There are 14 residues in the CDR3. The CDR3 region is CASSGRGRGEKLFF. CDR3 sequence (DNA): TGTGCCAGCAGTGGAAGGGGACGGGGTGAAAAACTGTTTTTT.

There are many counts of this clonotype. The gene calls are TRBV5-1 and TRBJ2-6; 7 bases align to TRBD1. CDR3 length equals 14 residues. The V gene's germline CDR1 is SGHRS and CDR2 YFSETQ. V was pared by 8 bases and J by 1 base, with 3 bases of the junction left unmatched. In DNA form, the CDR3 reads TGCGCCAGTGGGACAGATTCTGGGGCCAACGTCCTGACTTTC. It translates to CASGTDSGANVLTF.

This clonotype turned up a few times. The V gene is TRBV28, the J gene TRBJ1-1; D unclear. Germline CDR1 and CDR2: MDHEN and SYDVKM. Trimming removed 2 bases at V and 5 bases at J, with 12 bases between. The CDR3 extends over 14 amino acids. The DNA of the CDR3 is TGTGCCAGCAGTTTAGCCAGAATGGCAACTGAAGCTTTCTTT. Encoded protein: CASSLARMATEAFF.

In the case of this clonotype: A much larger clone lies one base from this, so it may be a read error. V usage is TRBV20-1 and J usage is TRBJ1-5; D is possibly TRBD1 (5 bases). The CDR3 consists of 14 residues. V lost 3 bases to trimming and J lost 5 bases, with 14 bases between them. Per germline, CDR1 DFQATT and CDR2 SNEGSKA (reference sequence). The CDR3 sequence is CSARYGAGDQPQHF. The CDR3 DNA follows: TGCAGTGCTAGGTACGGGGCTGGCGATCAGCCCCAGCATTTT.

This clonotype was counted ten times or more. The rearrangement joins TRBV28 to TRBJ2-3, with TRBD2 matching over 8 bases. Unmatched junction bases numbered 10, after V lost 6 bases and J lost 5 bases. Germline V gives CDR1 MDHEN, CDR2 SYDVKM. The CDR3 consists of 15 residues. DNA of the CDR3: TGTGCCAGCAGCTCCCCCAGGAGCGGGGGAGATACGCAGTATTTT. Translating gives CASSSPRSGGDTQYF.

This clonotype was counted many times. The chain uses TRBV7-8 and TRBJ2-3; D is perhaps TRBD2 (5 bases). Trimming removed 1 base from V and 6 bases from J, with 11 bases in between. Germline CDR1 is SGHVS and CDR2 is FQNEAQ. The CDR3 spans 14 residues. The CDR3 DNA is TGTGCCAGCAGCTTAGGTCCCAGAGGGGATACGCAGTATTTT. Its translation is CASSLGPRGDTQYF.

The rearrangement joins TRBV11-2 to TRBJ2-1; D not resolved. With 5 bases removed from V and 10 bases from J, the gap between germline ends came to 12 bases. Germline V gives CDR1 SGHAT, CDR2 FQNNGV. The CDR3 spans 12 residues. The CDR3 region has the DNA TGTGCCAGCAGCCCAGGCCTCGACGAGCAGTTCTTC. This encodes CASSPGLDEQFF.

V is TRBV3-1 and J is TRBJ2-2; 8 nucleotides match TRBD1. The CDR3 contains 16 residues. With V trimmed by 0 bases and J by 4 bases, 4 bases remained unmatched. CDR1 and CDR2 from the germline V gene are LGHDT and YNNKEL (reference sequence). DNA of the CDR3: TGTGCCAGCAGCCAAGAGACAGGGGCGGGCACCGGGGAGCTGTTTTTT. Encoded protein: CASSQETGAGTGELFF.

Ten or more counts support this clonotype. V is TRBV4-3 and J is TRBJ2-5; D remains unclear. The length of the CDR3 is 15 residues. Trimming cost V 1 base and J 7 bases, with 16 bases left between them. Germline V lookup: CDR1 LGHNA, CDR2 YSLEER. The CDR3 bases are TGCGCCAGCAGCCAAGGCGGCTCGTTGCCCGGGACCCAGTACTTC. Amino acids: CASSQGGSLPGTQYF.

This clonotype has a count of ten or more. The gene calls are TRBV28 and TRBJ1-1; D is possibly TRBD1 (5 bases). From germline, CDR1 is MDHEN and CDR2 SYDVKM. Trimming left V 6 bases short and J 5 bases short, with 16 bases between. CDR3 length: 14 residues. CDR3 DNA sequence: TGTGCCAGCAGACAGACTCGGGGGTTGACTGAAGCTTTCTTT. Amino acids: CASRQTRGLTEAFF.

The CDR3 DNA follows: TGTGCCAGCAGCCCCGAACCCCCACGGGGAGGGGACATTCAGTACTTC. This translates into CASSPEPPRGGDIQYF. The chain links TRBV7-6 to TRBJ2-4; the match to TRBD2 covers 7 bases. This CDR3 comprises 16 residues. Losses at the gene ends were 5 bases for V and 8 bases for J; bases not matched to a gene: 15. The germline CDR1 and CDR2 sequences are SGHVS and FNYEAQ. Looking up the rest from reference TRBV7-6 and TRBJ2-4 gives the full variable domain: GAGVSQSPRYKVTKRGQDVALRCDPISGHVSLYWYRQALGQGPEFLTYFNYEAQQDKSGLPNDRFSAERPEGSISTLTIQRTEQRDSAMYRCASSPEPPRGGDIQYFGAGTRLSVL.

This clonotype was detected ten times or more. V is TRBV20-1 and J is TRBJ1-1, with a weak D call TRBD1 (6 bases). Germline V CDR1 and CDR2: DFQATT, SNEGSKA (reference sequence). Trimming pared 3 bases from V and 1 base from J, leaving 9 bases between. This CDR3 spans 13 amino acids. In DNA, the CDR3 is TGCAGTGCTAGTCAGGGGTGGAACACTGAAGCTTTCTTT. Encoded protein: CSASQGWNTEAFF.

At least ten counts were recorded for this clonotype. The CDR3 sequence is CASSPGTATYEQYF. Written as DNA, the CDR3 is TGTGCCAGCAGTCCCGGGACAGCCACCTACGAGCAGTACTTC. The chain employs TRBV12-3 or TRBV12-4 and TRBJ2-7; 7 bases match TRBD1. V was clipped by 5 bases and J by 2 bases; unmatched bases: 6. This CDR3 region has 14 residues.

This clonotype was seen ten or more times. J is TRBJ2-5 and V is TRBV2; D perhaps matches TRBD1 (6 bases). The CDR3 covers 12 residues. V was shortened by 6 bases and J by 5 bases, with 10 bases between the two germline ends. CDR1 is SNHLY and CDR2 is FYNNEI in the germline V gene. CDR3 nucleotides: TGTGCCAGCAGCGGACAGTCGGAGACCCAGTACTTC. The encoded protein is CASSGQSETQYF. Combining the CDR3 with reference TRBV2 and TRBJ2-5 gives the whole variable domain EPEVTQTPSHQVTQMGQEVILRCVPISNHLYFYWYRQILGQKVEFLVSFYNNEISEKSEIFDDQFSVERPDGSNFTLKIRSTKLEDSAMYFCASSGQSETQYFGPGTRLLVL.

There are many counts of this clonotype. This chain connects TRBV20-1 to TRBJ2-7; D unresolved. Per germline, CDR1 DFQATT and CDR2 SNEGSKA (reference sequence). The CDR3 runs to 12 residues. Trimming removed 4 bases from V and 2 bases from J, with 9 bases in between. The CDR3 nucleotides read TGCAGTGCTACCGTCAGAACCTACGAGCAGTACTTC. Translation: CSATVRTYEQYF.

The V gene is TRBV28, the J gene TRBJ2-1; 10 positions agree with TRBD1. There are 15 residues in the CDR3. V lost 5 bases, J lost 8 bases, and 9 bases stayed unmatched. From germline, CDR1 is MDHEN and CDR2 SYDVKM. The CDR3 DNA is TGTGCCAGCAGTGACTGGACAGGGGGATACGATGAGCAGTTCTTC. Translation: CASSDWTGGYDEQFF.

This clonotype was detected ten times or more. The CDR3 DNA is TGTGCCAGCAGTGCCGGGGCCGGCACTGAAGCTTTCTTT. It is translated as CASSAGAGTEAFF. The chain has TRBV2 and TRBJ1-1; a weak D match, TRBD1 (5 bases). This CDR3 has 13 residues. The V end was cut by 4 bases, the J end by 4 bases, with 10 bases between. CDR1 is SNHLY, CDR2 FYNNEI, per germline.

CDR3 sequence reads: CASSTSRDRFEKLFF. The CDR3 DNA follows: TGTGCCAGCAGTACGTCCCGGGACAGGTTTGAGAAACTGTTTTTT. The gene calls are TRBV2 and TRBJ1-4; 8 bases line up with TRBD1. The CDR3 is made up of 15 amino acids. The junction had 13 bases not matched to a gene; V was cut back by 5 bases and J by 11 bases. Germline V gene sequence: CDR1 SNHLY, CDR2 FYNNEI.

This clonotype was detected many times. The chain links TRBV10-3 to TRBJ2-7; D uncertain. Trimming left V 3 bases short and J 5 bases short, with 8 bases between. The CDR3 has 12 residues. CDR1 and CDR2 (germline): ENHRY, SYGVKD. This chain's CDR3 is CAISDGPHEQYF. CDR3 DNA: TGTGCCATCAGTGATGGGCCCCACGAGCAGTACTTC.

This clonotype came up a few times. The V gene is TRBV29-1, the J gene TRBJ2-7, with 8 nucleotides matching TRBD1. The germline CDR1 and CDR2 sequences are SQVTM and ANQGSEA. The length of the CDR3 is 14 residues. J was trimmed by 2 bases and V by 8 bases; bases with no gene match: 11. CDR3 DNA: TGCAGCATCCAAAGGGGCAGGGGGCCCTACGAGCAGTACTTC. As protein: CSIQRGRGPYEQYF.

This clonotype has at least ten counts. The V gene is TRBV6-1, the J gene TRBJ2-7; 10 bases align to TRBD1. Germline CDR1 MNHNS, CDR2 SASEGT. V dropped 5 bases and J dropped 1; count of bases not matched to a gene: 8. The CDR3 is 16 residues long. CDR3 coding DNA: TGTGCCAGCAGTCACATACCGGGACAGGGGTCCTACGAGCAGTACTTC. As protein: CASSHIPGQGSYEQYF.

The table lists this clonotype with many counts. This chain joins TRBV20-1 and TRBJ2-7, with D possibly being TRBD1 or TRBD2 (5 bases each). CDR1 is DFQATT and CDR2 is SNEGSKA in the germline V gene (reference sequence). V lost 5 bases, J lost 1 base, and 12 bases lay in between. The CDR3 totals 13 residues. In DNA, the CDR3 is TGCAGTGCTGTTCGGGACGGATCCTACGAGCAGTACTTC. The encoded protein is CSAVRDGSYEQYF.

This clonotype was observed many times. The CDR3 region has the DNA TGTGCCAGCAGTTATTATTACGCGGACTCGGGCGAGCAGTACTTC. This codes for CASSYYYADSGEQYF. The V call is TRBV6-2 or TRBV6-3, the J call TRBJ2-7; D is perhaps TRBD2 (5 bases). This CDR3 comprises 15 residues. In germline, CDR1 is MNHEY, CDR2 SVGEGT. The V gene lost 3 bases and the J gene lost 6 bases, with 18 bases spanning the gap.

This clonotype was observed at least ten times. The gene calls are TRBV20-1 and TRBJ2-1, with 12 nucleotides matching TRBD2. The CDR3 extends over 14 amino acids. Germline trimming cut 5 bases from V and 6 bases from J; bases unmatched to any gene: 5. Germline loops: CDR1 DFQATT, CDR2 SNEGSKA (reference sequence). This CDR3 reads CSAWTTSGSNEQFF. CDR3 nucleotide sequence: TGCAGTGCTTGGACGACTAGCGGGAGCAATGAGCAGTTCTTC.

This clonotype was observed at least ten times. The chain carries TRBV12-3 or TRBV12-4 and TRBJ2-2, with D perhaps matching TRBD1 (6 bases). This CDR3 is 15 amino acids long. Trimming took 7 bases from V and 4 from J, leaving 16 bases between them. The CDR3: CASTPGHWATGELFF. CDR3 DNA: TGTGCCAGCACCCCGGGACATTGGGCCACCGGGGAGCTGTTTTTT.

This clonotype was detected many times. This chain links TRBV30 with TRBJ1-4; D may be TRBD1 (6 bases). CDR1 and CDR2 from the germline V gene are GTSNPN and SVGIG (reference sequence). V was trimmed by 6 bases and J by 0 bases, leaving 20 bases between them. This CDR3 spans 17 amino acids. The CDR3 bases are TGTGCCTGCCAACGAGGAGGGGGTATCCCAACTAATGAAAAACTGTTTTTT. It yields the protein CACQRGGGIPTNEKLFF.

This clonotype was counted many times. The rearrangement links TRBV18 to TRBJ2-3; D gene unclear. The CDR3 length is 14 residues. Per the germline V gene, CDR1 is KGHSH and CDR2 is LQKENI. Trimming cost V 5 bases and J 1 base, with 10 bases left between them. The CDR3, as DNA: TGTGCCAGCTCAGCCGATATGGGCACAGATACGCAGTATTTT. Its translation: CASSADMGTDTQYF. Filled out from reference TRBV18 and TRBJ2-3, the complete variable domain reads NAGVMQNPRHLVRRRGQEARLRCSPMKGHSHVYWYRQLPEEGLKFMVYLQKENIIDESGMPKERFSAEFPKEGPSILRIQQVVRGDSAAYFCASSADMGTDTQYFGPGTRLTVL.

In its sample, this clonotype was seen many times. The J gene is TRBJ2-5, the V gene TRBV7-9, with 9 positions matching TRBD1. With V trimmed by 6 bases and J by 5 bases, 7 bases remained unmatched. The CDR3 is 14 residues long. CDR1 and CDR2 (germline): SEHNR, FQNEAQ (reference sequence). The CDR3 DNA is TGTGCCAGCAGAGCGGGACAGGGCGGTGAGACCCAGTACTTC. Translated: CASRAGQGGETQYF.

With regard to this clonotype: The junction shows a germline mismatch at one end, possibly a read error. This sequence joins TRBV5-1 and TRBJ2-4; TRBD2 agrees at 8 bases. Germline loops: CDR1 SGHRS, CDR2 YFSETQ. CDR3 length equals 13 residues. This chain's CDR3 is CASSSAGENIQYF. The CDR3 DNA is TGTGCCAGCAGCTCAGCGGGAGAAAACATTCAGTACTTC.